This entry lists 30 T cell receptor beta chains sequenced from one sample in a study of shared clonotypes between healthy human individuals. Method: immunoSEQ multiplex PCR; TCRdb's copy keeps in-frame clones and lacks some. The table shows under 2.5 million clones, with about nine tenths occurring only once. Sequences were obtained from naive CD4+ T cells from PBMCs. Subset defined: CD45RA+ positively selected. The receptors come from a man in his late teens or twenties in good health. Some clones in this sample may be carry-over from other donors' samples.

This chain links TRBV5-4 with TRBJ1-3; no clear D. With 7 bases removed from V and 0 bases from J, the gap between germline ends came to 8 bases. The CDR3 sequence is 13 residues long. CDR1 is SGHNT, CDR2 YYREEE, per germline (reference sequence). The CDR3 is CASHPGSGNTIYF. CDR3 DNA sequence: TGTGCCAGCCACCCGGGCTCTGGAAACACCATATATTTT.

The chain joins TRBV7-2 to TRBJ2-3; no firm D call. The germline gives CDR1 SGHTA, CDR2 FQGNSA. This CDR3 has 16 amino acids. The ends were cut back, 1 base at V and 0 bases at J, with 11 bases in the middle. CDR3 loop: CASSLGPLLSTDTQYF. The CDR3, as DNA: TGTGCCAGCAGCTTAGGTCCACTCCTAAGCACAGATACGCAGTATTTT.

The chain combines TRBV7-2 with TRBJ1-2, with D maybe TRBD1 (6 bases). The CDR3 length is 15 residues. The germline V gene encodes CDR1 SGHTA and CDR2 FQGNSA. Deletions cut 5 bases from V and 4 bases from J, with 17 bases between. CDR3 bases: TGTGCCAGCAGCCCAGGCGCAGGGGACCGCTATGGCTACACCTTC. It codes for CASSPGAGDRYGYTF.

V is TRBV10-3 and J is TRBJ2-7, with 11 nucleotides matching TRBD2. Germline CDR1 is ENHRY and CDR2 is SYGVKD. This CDR3 is built from 19 residues. The J segment lost 0 bases and the V segment lost 4 bases, leaving 14 bases of the junction unmatched. CDR3: CAISVPSGTSGFLSYEQYF. CDR3 nucleotide sequence: TGTGCCATCAGTGTTCCATCCGGGACTAGCGGATTTCTCTCCTACGAGCAGTACTTC.

CDR3 nucleotide sequence: TGTGCCAGCAGCTCGACAGGGATGAGCACCGGGGAGCTGTTTTTT. It encodes CASSSTGMSTGELFF. The J gene is TRBJ2-2, the V gene TRBV5-5, with 7 bases fitting TRBD1. CDR1 is SGHKS, CDR2 YYEKEE, per germline (reference sequence). Germline trimming cut 3 bases from V and 4 bases from J; bases unmatched to any gene: 6. The CDR3 is 15 residues long.

This clone was detected only once. The chain carries TRBV5-6 and TRBJ1-5, with D unresolved. V was pared by 1 base and J by 5 bases, with 10 bases between. The CDR3 runs to 14 residues. The germline gives CDR1 SGHDT, CDR2 YYEEEE. For the CDR3, the DNA is TGTGCCAGCAGCTTGATTGGTGGGGATCAGCCCCAGCATTTT. The encoded protein is CASSLIGGDQPQHF.

This chain connects TRBV7-9 to TRBJ2-1; TRBD2 matches at 9 bases. In germline, CDR1 is SEHNR, CDR2 FQNEAQ (reference sequence). Trimming cost V 4 bases and J 2 bases; bases outside gene matches: 6. The CDR3 runs 16 residues. CDR3: CASSYKREATYNEQFF. The CDR3 DNA reads TGTGCCAGCAGCTATAAGCGGGAGGCCACCTACAATGAGCAGTTCTTC.

This chain uses TRBV7-9 with TRBJ2-5; TRBD2 matches at 12 bases. Germline trimming cut 3 bases from V and 2 bases from J; bases unmatched to any gene: 7. The length of the CDR3 is 17 residues. Germline V gives CDR1 SEHNR, CDR2 FQNEAQ (reference sequence). In DNA form, the CDR3 reads TGTGCCAGCAGCTTGAGACTAGCGGGAGTAGGGCAAGAGACCCAGTACTTC. It translates to CASSLRLAGVGQETQYF. Based on the CDR3 plus reference TRBV7-9 and TRBJ2-5, the full variable domain is DTGVSQNPRHKITKRGQNVTFRCDPISEHNRLYWYRQTLGQGPEFLTYFQNEAQLEKSRLLSDRFSAERPKGSFSTLEIQRTEQGDSAMYLCASSLRLAGVGQETQYFGPGTRLLVL.

This clone was counted once. The chain combines TRBV18 with TRBJ1-5; weak D call: TRBD1 (5 bases). Trimming took off 3 bases at V and 11 bases at J, with 20 bases between the two ends. Germline V lookup: CDR1 KGHSH, CDR2 LQKENI. This CDR3 comprises 15 residues. CDR3 nucleotides: TGTGCCAGCTCACCGAGGGACGGCCGTTATGAGGCCCAGCATTTT. Translating gives CASSPRDGRYEAQHF.

This rearrangement joins TRBV5-4 to TRBJ2-1, with 13 bases lining up with TRBD2. V trimming: 2 bases; J trimming: 9 bases; junction bases outside the gene matches: 8. Germline loops: CDR1 SGHNT, CDR2 YYREEE (reference sequence). CDR3 length equals 16 residues. CDR3 DNA sequence: TGTGCCAGCAGCTTCCCGGGACTAGCGGGATATAGTGAGCAGTTCTTC. Translating gives CASSFPGLAGYSEQFF. Drawing the rest from reference TRBV5-4 and TRBJ2-1, the complete variable domain is ETGVTQSPTHLIKTRGQQVTLRCSSQSGHNTVSWYQQALGQGPQFIFQYYREEENGRGNFPPRFSGLQFPNYSSELNVNALELDDSALYLCASSFPGLAGYSEQFFGPGTRLTVL.

The chain has TRBV12-2 and TRBJ2-5. TRBV12-2 counts as a pseudogene. The CDR3 is 16 residues long. The CDR3 protein is CASRLVSPGYQETQYF. CDR3 bases: TGTGCAAGTCGCTTAGTTTCTCCCGGCTACCAAGAGACCCAGTACTTC.

This chain links TRBV29-1 with TRBJ2-5; unclear D gene. The DNA end lines up better with TRBJ2-7; the J call may be wrong. The germline V gene has CDR1 SQVTM and CDR2 ANQGSEA. This CDR3 is built from 12 residues. The CDR3, as DNA: TGCAGCGGCGGAGCAGGAATCTACGAGCAGTACTTC. Translation: CSGGAGIYEQYF.

The rearrangement joins TRBV6-5 to TRBJ2-2, with D possibly being TRBD1 (6 bases). V was pared by 6 bases and J by 1 base, with 9 bases between. Germline V gene lookup returns CDR1 MNHEY and CDR2 SVGAGI. The CDR3 covers 14 residues. The CDR3 here is CASRKGQNTGELFF. As DNA, the CDR3 is TGTGCCAGCAGAAAGGGACAGAACACCGGGGAGCTGTTTTTT.

The chain joins TRBV18 to TRBJ2-3; 9 bases match TRBD1. The CDR3 totals 17 residues. With V trimmed by 4 bases and J by 4 bases, 12 bases remained unmatched. In germline, CDR1 is KGHSH, CDR2 LQKENI. The CDR3 DNA reads as TGTGCCAGCTCACAAAGAGCGAGGACAGGGGAGGCAGATACGCAGTATTTT. Translated, it gives CASSQRARTGEADTQYF.

Notes on this clone: The same CDR3 arises from other DNA sequences in this sample as well. J is TRBJ2-3 and V is TRBV5-4; D is undetermined. With 0 bases removed from V and 0 bases from J, the gap between germline ends came to 5 bases. CDR3 length equals 14 residues. CDR1 is SGHNT, CDR2 YYREEE, per germline (reference sequence). CDR3 sequence (DNA): TGTGCCAGCAGCTTGGAACAGAGCACAGATACGCAGTATTTT. This codes for CASSLEQSTDTQYF. Full variable domain (outside the CDR3, taken from reference TRBV5-4 and TRBJ2-3): ETGVTQSPTHLIKTRGQQVTLRCSSQSGHNTVSWYQQALGQGPQFIFQYYREEENGRGNFPPRFSGLQFPNYSSELNVNALELDDSALYLCASSLEQSTDTQYFGPGTRLTVL.

This clone was picked up one time. DNA for the CDR3: TGTGCCAGCAGTTCCGGGGCCCCAGCCCTATACGAGCAGTACTTC. It specifies CASSSGAPALYEQYF. The rearrangement uses TRBV27 and TRBJ2-7; either TRBD1 or TRBD2 may fit D (5 bases each). V was shortened by 4 bases and J by 4 bases, with 17 bases between the two germline ends. The length of the CDR3 is 15 residues. Germline values: CDR1 MNHEY, CDR2 SMNVEV (reference sequence).

The chain carries TRBV11-2 and TRBJ2-2; 8 bases fit TRBD1. V lost 1 base and J lost 8; bases outside the gene matches: 9. Germline CDR1 reads SGHAT; CDR2 reads FQNNGV. This CDR3 contains 16 residues. The DNA for the CDR3 is TGTGCCAGCAGCTTAGTTGGGGGGACAGGTCGAGGGGAGCTGTTTTTT. This encodes CASSLVGGTGRGELFF.

This clone was counted only a few times. The chain has TRBV10-2 and TRBJ2-7; tentatively, D is TRBD1 or TRBD2 (5 bases each). Deletions cut 6 bases from V and 2 bases from J, with 14 bases between. CDR3 length equals 14 residues. Looked up from germline, CDR1 is WSHSY and CDR2 is SAAADI. This CDR3 is CASRSGTPTYEQYF. CDR3 DNA: TGCGCCAGCAGATCCGGGACGCCGACCTACGAGCAGTACTTC.

The gene calls are TRBV7-9 and TRBJ2-1; a weak D match, TRBD1 (6 bases). The CDR3 consists of 13 residues. Germline V gene data show CDR1 as SEHNR and CDR2 as FQNEAQ (reference sequence). The V gene lost 3 bases and the J gene lost 7 bases, with 10 bases spanning the gap. DNA of the CDR3: TGTGCCAGCAGCTTCGGCAGGGGTAATGAGCAGTTCTTC. It codes for CASSFGRGNEQFF.

This chain joins TRBV7-2 and TRBJ1-3, with TRBD1 identical over 7 bases. Germline V gene sequence: CDR1 SGHTA, CDR2 FQGNSA. The J segment lost 1 base and the V segment lost 5 bases, leaving 8 bases of the junction unmatched. The CDR3 runs 16 residues. The CDR3 loop is CASSKGGRVSGNTIYF. The CDR3 DNA reads as TGTGCCAGCAGCAAAGGGGGCCGAGTTTCTGGAAACACCATATATTTT.

The V gene is TRBV4-1, the J gene TRBJ2-2, with 14 bases identical to TRBD2. This CDR3 region has 20 residues. Trimming cost V 6 bases and J 2 bases; bases outside gene matches: 14. The germline V gene encodes CDR1 MGHRA and CDR2 YSYEKL. In nucleotides, the CDR3 is TGCGCCAGCAGACCCACGGGGACTAGCGGGAGTTTGAGAAACACCGGGGAGCTGTTTTTT. This sequence encodes CASRPTGTSGSLRNTGELFF.

This clone was seen only a few times. J is TRBJ1-1 and V is TRBV7-9; no reliable D call. Between the trimmed V and J ends, which lost 7 bases and 2 bases, there was a span of 5 bases. The CDR3 covers 11 residues. CDR1 SEHNR and CDR2 FQNEAQ come from the germline V gene (reference sequence). CDR3 residues: CASMGNTEAFF. CDR3 nucleotides: TGTGCCAGCATGGGAAACACTGAAGCTTTCTTT.

V gene TRBV5-1 combines with J gene TRBJ1-5; D is ambiguous. This CDR3 comprises 14 residues. Germline V gives CDR1 SGHRS, CDR2 YFSETQ. Between the trimmed V and J ends, which lost 1 base and 3 bases, there was a span of 8 bases. CDR3 nucleotides: TGCGCCAGCAGCTTGAGTGGGAACAATCAGCCCCAGCATTTT. This translates into CASSLSGNNQPQHF.

This clone has only a few counts. The V call is TRBV4-1, the J call TRBJ1-1; no clear D gene. Germline loops: CDR1 MGHRA, CDR2 YSYEKL. The CDR3 is 15 residues long. V lost 0 bases to trimming and J lost 0 bases, with 8 bases between them. The CDR3 region has the DNA TGCGCCAGCAGCCAAGAGCCAGCCATGAACACTGAAGCTTTCTTT. Amino acid sequence: CASSQEPAMNTEAFF.

The V and J genes are TRBV2 and TRBJ1-2; D may be TRBD1 (5 bases). Trimming left V 3 bases short and J 4 bases short, with 15 bases between. Germline lookup yields CDR1 SNHLY and CDR2 FYNNEI. This CDR3 is built from 15 residues. In DNA form, the CDR3 reads TGTGCCAGCAGTGAGCAGCGGGGGGGTTCCTATGGCTACACCTTC. Translation: CASSEQRGGSYGYTF.

This sequence joins TRBV6-5 and TRBJ1-3, with D possibly TRBD1 on 6 matching bases. This CDR3 has 15 residues. Trimming pared 6 bases from V and 0 bases from J, leaving 12 bases between. CDR1 is MNHEY, CDR2 SVGAGI, per germline. CDR3 loop: CASRVGQFSGNTIYF. In DNA form, the CDR3 reads TGTGCCAGCAGAGTCGGACAGTTCTCTGGAAACACCATATATTTT.

V usage is TRBV19 and J usage is TRBJ2-3; the D is unclear. The CDR3 has 13 residues. V gave up 8 bases and J gave up 2 bases, with 11 bases separating them. Germline values: CDR1 LNHDA, CDR2 SQIVND (reference sequence). The DNA of the CDR3 is TGTGCCAGTGGCCGCGCTTACACAGATACGCAGTATTTT. Protein sequence: CASGRAYTDTQYF.

About this clone itself: The same CDR3 arises from other DNA sequences in this sample as well. The J gene is TRBJ1-3, the V gene TRBV28, with D tentatively TRBD1 (6 bases). CDR3 size: 14 residues. V was trimmed by 4 bases and J by 4 bases, leaving 11 bases between them. Per the germline V gene, CDR1 is MDHEN and CDR2 is SYDVKM. CDR3 in amino acids: CASSSPGAGNTIYF. The CDR3 region has the DNA TGTGCCAGCAGTTCCCCAGGGGCGGGAAACACCATATATTTT.

The chain employs TRBV28 and TRBJ2-7; a weak D match, TRBD2 (6 bases). V dropped 6 bases and J dropped 4 bases, with 19 bases sitting between them. The CDR3 sequence is 15 residues long. CDR1 and CDR2 from the germline V gene are MDHEN and SYDVKM. CDR3: CASSPRRLGGYEQYF. CDR3 coding DNA: TGTGCCAGCAGCCCAAGACGACTAGGAGGGTACGAGCAGTACTTC.

V is TRBV6-6 and J is TRBJ2-5; the D gene is possibly TRBD2 (5 bases). The germline gives CDR1 MNHNY, CDR2 SVGAGI (reference sequence). The CDR3 extends over 14 amino acids. With 0 bases removed from V and 4 bases from J, the gap between germline ends came to 9 bases. The CDR3 bases are TGTGCCAGCAGTTACTCGTGGGGAGTAGAGACCCAGTACTTC. Translation: CASSYSWGVETQYF.